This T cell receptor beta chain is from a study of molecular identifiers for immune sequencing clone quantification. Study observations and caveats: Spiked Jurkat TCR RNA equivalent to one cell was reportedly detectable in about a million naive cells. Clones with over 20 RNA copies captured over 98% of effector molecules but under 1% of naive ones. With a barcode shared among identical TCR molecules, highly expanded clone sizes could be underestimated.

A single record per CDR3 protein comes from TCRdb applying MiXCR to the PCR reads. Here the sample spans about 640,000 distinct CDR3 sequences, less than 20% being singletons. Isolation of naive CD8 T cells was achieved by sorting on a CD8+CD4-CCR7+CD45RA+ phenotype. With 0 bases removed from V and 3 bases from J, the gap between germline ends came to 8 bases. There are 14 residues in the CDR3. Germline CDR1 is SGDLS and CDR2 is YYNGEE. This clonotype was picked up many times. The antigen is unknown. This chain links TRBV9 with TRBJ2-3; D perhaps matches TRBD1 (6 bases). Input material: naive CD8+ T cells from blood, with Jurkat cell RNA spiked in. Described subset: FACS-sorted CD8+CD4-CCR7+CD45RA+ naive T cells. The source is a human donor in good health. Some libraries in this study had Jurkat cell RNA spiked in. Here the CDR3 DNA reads TGTGCCAGCAGCGTAGAGGGGGTTACAGATACGCAGTATTTT. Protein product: CASSVEGVTDTQYF.